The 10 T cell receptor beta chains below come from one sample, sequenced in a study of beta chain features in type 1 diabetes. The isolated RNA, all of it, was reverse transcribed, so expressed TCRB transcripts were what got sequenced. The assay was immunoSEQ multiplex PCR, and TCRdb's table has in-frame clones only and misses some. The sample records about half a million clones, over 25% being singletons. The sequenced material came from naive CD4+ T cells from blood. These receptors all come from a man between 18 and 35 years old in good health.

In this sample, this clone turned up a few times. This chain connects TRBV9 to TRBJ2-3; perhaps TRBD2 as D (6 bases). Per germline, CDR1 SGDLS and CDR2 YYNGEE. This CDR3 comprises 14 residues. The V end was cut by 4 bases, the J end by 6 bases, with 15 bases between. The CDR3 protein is CASSFTPLADTQYF. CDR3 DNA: TGTGCCAGCAGCTTCACCCCTCTAGCGGATACGCAGTATTTT. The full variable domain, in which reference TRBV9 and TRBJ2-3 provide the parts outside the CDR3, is DSGVTQTPKHLITATGQRVTLRCSPRSGDLSVYWYQQSLDQGLQFLIQYYNGEERAKGNILERFSAQQFPDLHSELNLSSLELGDSALYFCASSFTPLADTQYFGPGTRLTVL.

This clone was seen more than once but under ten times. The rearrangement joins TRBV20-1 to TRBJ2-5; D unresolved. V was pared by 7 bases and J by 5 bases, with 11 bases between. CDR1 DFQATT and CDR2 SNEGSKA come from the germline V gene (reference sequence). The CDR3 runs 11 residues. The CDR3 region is CSVLSRETQYF. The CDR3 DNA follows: TGCAGTGTCCTCTCGCGGGAGACCCAGTACTTC.

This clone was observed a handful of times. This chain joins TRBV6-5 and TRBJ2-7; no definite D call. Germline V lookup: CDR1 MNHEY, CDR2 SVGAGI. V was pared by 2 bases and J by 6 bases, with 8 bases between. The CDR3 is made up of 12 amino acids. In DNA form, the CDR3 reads TGTGCCAGCAGTTACGGGTTTGGCGAGCAGTACTTC. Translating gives CASSYGFGEQYF.

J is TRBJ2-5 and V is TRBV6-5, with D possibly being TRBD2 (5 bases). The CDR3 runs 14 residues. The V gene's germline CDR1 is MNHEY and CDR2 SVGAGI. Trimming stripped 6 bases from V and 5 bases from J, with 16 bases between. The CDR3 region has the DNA TGTGCCAGCAGCCTGGGTTGGAGGCGGGAGACCCAGTACTTC. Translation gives CASSLGWRRETQYF.

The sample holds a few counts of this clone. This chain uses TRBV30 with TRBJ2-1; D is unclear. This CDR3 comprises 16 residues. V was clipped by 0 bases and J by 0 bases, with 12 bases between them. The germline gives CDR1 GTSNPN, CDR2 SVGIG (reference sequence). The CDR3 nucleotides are TGTGCCTGGAGTGTACCCCCTCTGAGCTCCTACAATGAGCAGTTCTTC. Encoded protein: CAWSVPPLSSYNEQFF.

DNA for the CDR3: TGTGCCAGCAGCCGCCCAGGGGGCGCTTACGGCTACACCTTC. Translating it yields CASSRPGGAYGYTF. The V call is TRBV4-2, the J call TRBJ1-2, with 8 bases matching TRBD1. The CDR3 loop spans 14 amino acids. CDR1 is LGHNA and CDR2 is YNFKEQ in the germline V gene. V gave up 4 bases and J gave up 8 bases; unmatched junction bases: 9.

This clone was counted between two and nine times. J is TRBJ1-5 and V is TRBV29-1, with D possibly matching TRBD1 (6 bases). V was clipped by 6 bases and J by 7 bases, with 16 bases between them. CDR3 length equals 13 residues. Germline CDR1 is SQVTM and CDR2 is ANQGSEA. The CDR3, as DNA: TGCAGCGTCGCCGAACAGGGAATGCAGCCCCAGCATTTT. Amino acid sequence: CSVAEQGMQPQHF.

In DNA form, the CDR3 reads TGTGCCAGCTCAAATGACAGGGAGACTGAAGCTTTCTTT. This sequence encodes CASSNDRETEAFF. This rearrangement joins TRBV18 to TRBJ1-1; TRBD1 agrees at 7 bases. The V segment lost 5 bases and the J segment 5 bases; nucleotides outside the gene matches: 5. CDR1 and CDR2 (germline): KGHSH, LQKENI. The CDR3 covers 13 residues. Based on the CDR3 plus reference TRBV18 and TRBJ1-1, the full variable domain is NAGVMQNPRHLVRRRGQEARLRCSPMKGHSHVYWYRQLPEEGLKFMVYLQKENIIDESGMPKERFSAEFPKEGPSILRIQQVVRGDSAAYFCASSNDRETEAFFGQGTRLTVV.

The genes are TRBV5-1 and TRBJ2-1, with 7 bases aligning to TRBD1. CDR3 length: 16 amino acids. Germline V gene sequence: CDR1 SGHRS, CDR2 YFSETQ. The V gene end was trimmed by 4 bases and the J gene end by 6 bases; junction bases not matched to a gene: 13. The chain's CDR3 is CASSQGLGTAVNEQFF. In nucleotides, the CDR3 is TGCGCCAGCAGCCAGGGTTTAGGGACAGCGGTCAATGAGCAGTTCTTC.

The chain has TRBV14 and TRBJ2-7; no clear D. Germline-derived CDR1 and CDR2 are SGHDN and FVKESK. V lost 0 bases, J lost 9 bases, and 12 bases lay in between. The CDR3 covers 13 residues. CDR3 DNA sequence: TGTGCCAGCAGCCAAGAGTACCGCAGTGGGCAGTACTTC. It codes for CASSQEYRSGQYF.